This entry features one T cell receptor (beta chain) sequence. CDR1 and CDR2 (germline): SGHAT, FQNNGV. Trimming removed 4 bases from V and 0 bases from J, with 12 bases in between. The CDR3 consists of 15 residues. This sample stems from a study of shared clonotypes between healthy human individuals. Measured with immunoSEQ multiplex PCR; TCRdb has only the in-frame clones, and not every one. The sample includes about 1.5 million clones, around 97% of them seen just once. The chain links TRBV11-2 to TRBJ1-2; no firm D call. This clonotype originated in a man younger than 40 in good health. Sequenced: naive CD4+ T cells sorted from blood. Regarding subset: CD45RA+ positively selected. The CDR3 region is CASSSIRATNYGYTF. CDR3 in DNA: TGTGCCAGCAGCTCTATTAGGGCCACTAACTATGGCTACACCTTC. Full variable domain (missing parts from reference TRBV11-2 and TRBJ1-2): EAGVAQSPRYKIIEKRQSVAFWCNPISGHATLYWYQQILGQGPKLLIQFQNNGVVDDSQLPKDRFSAERLKGVDSTLKIQPAKLEDSAVYLCASSSIRATNYGYTFGSGTRLTVV.